This passage covers 10 T cell receptor beta chains from one sample sequenced in a study of shared clonotypes between healthy human individuals. Sequencing was performed with immunoSEQ multiplex PCR; in TCRdb, only in-frame clones are kept and a portion is missing. The data contain some 470,000 clones, over 65% of them singletons. The source material was PBMCs. Source of these receptors: a woman in her forties in good health. Some clones in this sample may be carry-over from other donors' samples.

V gene TRBV4-1 combines with J gene TRBJ2-5, with 7 bases aligning to TRBD2. Trimming cost V 0 bases and J 4 bases; bases outside gene matches: 5. This CDR3 is built from 15 residues. CDR1 and CDR2 from the germline V gene are MGHRA and YSYEKL. The CDR3 nucleotides are TGCGCCAGCAGCCAAGAAAGGGCGGGAGTAGAGACCCAGTACTTC. It yields the protein CASSQERAGVETQYF.

The chain has TRBV6-1 and TRBJ2-7; TRBD2 agrees at 7 bases. This CDR3 has 16 amino acids. The trim removed 1 base at V and 2 bases at J, leaving 8 bases unmatched. Germline CDR1 reads MNHNS; CDR2 reads SASEGT. The DNA of the CDR3 is TGTGCCAGCAGTGAAGGGAGGCTAGCGGAAGCCTACGAGCAGTACTTC. Translated, it gives CASSEGRLAEAYEQYF.

The chain couples TRBV13 to TRBJ2-1; a possible D gene is TRBD1 (6 bases). The CDR3 has 15 residues. Trimming pared 5 bases from V and 4 bases from J, leaving 15 bases between. In germline, CDR1 is PRHDT, CDR2 FYEKMQ (reference sequence). The CDR3 nucleotides read TGTGCCAGCAGCGCCGGGTCAGGGGCGTACAATGAGCAGTTCTTC. Protein product: CASSAGSGAYNEQFF.

In its sample, this clone was seen many times. The chain links TRBV18 to TRBJ1-5, with D maybe TRBD1 (6 bases). Per the germline V gene, CDR1 is KGHSH and CDR2 is LQKENI. V shed 4 bases and J shed 3 bases, with 10 bases lying between them. This CDR3 is 14 amino acids long. Written as DNA, the CDR3 is TGTGCCAGCTCACACTGGGACAACAATCAGCCCCAGCATTTT. Protein product: CASSHWDNNQPQHF.

This chain uses TRBV5-1 with TRBJ2-1; perhaps TRBD1 as D (6 bases). The V end lost 0 bases, the J end lost 8 bases, and 18 bases lay between the germline ends. CDR3 length equals 16 residues. The germline V gene encodes CDR1 SGHRS and CDR2 YFSETQ. DNA for the CDR3: TGCGCCAGCAGCTTGGTCAATACAGGGATTGCGGATGAGCAGTTCTTC. Residues: CASSLVNTGIADEQFF.

This clone came up a few times. Given a much more abundant clone one base away, this may be a read error. The V call is TRBV7-2, the J call TRBJ1-2; D uncertain. The CDR3 is 14 residues long. Germline V lookup: CDR1 SGHTA, CDR2 FQGNSA. CDR3 protein: CASSPVVLRDGCTF. In DNA, the CDR3 is TGTGCCAGCAGCCCGGTTGTTCTGAGGGATGGCTGCACCTTC.

This sequence joins TRBV19 and TRBJ1-1; possibly TRBD1 for D (5 bases). The germline CDR1 and CDR2 sequences are LNHDA and SQIVND (reference sequence). This CDR3 contains 16 residues. V was pared by 6 bases and J by 3 bases, with 20 bases between. The CDR3 is CASSAYSGTRDTEAFF. In nucleotides, the CDR3 is TGTGCCAGTAGCGCGTACTCGGGGACCCGGGACACTGAAGCTTTCTTT.

This clone was observed at least ten times. This chain links TRBV28 with TRBJ2-7, with TRBD1 as a possible D gene (6 bases). CDR1 and CDR2 (germline): MDHEN, SYDVKM. The V gene lost 7 bases and the J gene lost 6 bases, with 16 bases spanning the gap. This CDR3 spans 13 amino acids. CDR3 nucleotide sequence: TGTGCCAGCAATCTCCCGAGCAGGGGCGAGCAGTACTTC. As protein: CASNLPSRGEQYF.

The rearrangement links TRBV5-8 to TRBJ2-1; TRBD2 agrees at 10 bases. The J segment lost 12 bases and the V segment lost 3 bases, leaving 12 bases of the junction unmatched. Germline V lookup: CDR1 SGHTS, CDR2 YDEGEE. The CDR3 has 15 residues. The CDR3 bases are TGTGCCAGCAGCTCACGACCTAGGACTAGCGGAACGCAGTTCTTC. Protein: CASSSRPRTSGTQFF.

The J gene is TRBJ2-1, the V gene TRBV5-1, with 10 positions matching TRBD2. The CDR3 extends over 15 amino acids. V lost 0 bases, J lost 8 bases, and 5 bases stayed unmatched. Looked up from germline, CDR1 is SGHRS and CDR2 is YFSETQ. The CDR3 sequence: CASSLDLAGAYEQFF. The CDR3 DNA follows: TGCGCCAGCAGCTTGGATCTAGCGGGAGCCTATGAGCAGTTCTTC.